This TCR beta chain comes out of a study of blood T cell repertoires in COVID-19. Generated by immunoSEQ multiplex PCR, the TCRdb table keeps only in-frame clones and is missing some. The top ten clones hold around 1.5% of a sample with 64,000 or so clones, approximately 91% of them seen once. This clonotype was sampled from a human donor in a cohort sampled during active COVID-19. Sequenced material: peripheral blood.

In DNA form, the CDR3 reads TGTGCCAGCAGCCAAGCCGGAGGGGGGGCCTACAATGAGCAGTTCTTC. This encodes CASSQAGGGAYNEQFF. This chain links TRBV4-2 with TRBJ2-1; TRBD2 might be the D (7 bases). CDR3 size: 16 residues. V shed 1 base and J shed 2 bases, with 12 bases lying between them. CDR1 is LGHNA and CDR2 is YNFKEQ in the germline V gene.